Listed below are T cell receptor beta chains from one sample, sequenced in a study of blood T cell repertoires in COVID-19. Assay: immunoSEQ multiplex PCR; the TCRdb copy retains only in-frame clones and omits some. The sample includes some 200,000 clones, approximately 86% of them seen just once. Sequenced sample: peripheral blood. The source of these receptors is a woman older than 75 in a cohort sampled during active or convalescent COVID-19. The CDR3 runs from the conserved cysteine through the conserved F or W. D genes are given only for firm matches. Clone sizes are given selectively: once, few, many, or a class where the clone is expanded.

size,D,V,J,DNA,CDR3
-,TRBD2,TRBV7-8,TRBJ2-7,TGTGCCAGCAGCTTAGCAGAGCGGGGACCTTACGAGCAGTACTTC,CASSLAERGPYEQYF
-,-,TRBV6-4,TRBJ2-2,TGTGCCAGCAGCGGGACACCCTTCGGGGAGCTGTTTTTT,CASSGTPFGELFF
few,-,TRBV11-3,TRBJ2-2,TGTGCCAGCAGCTTAGGTGGAACAGGGTCGGGAACCGGGGAGCTGTTTTTT,CASSLGGTGSGTGELFF
-,TRBD1,TRBV11-2,TRBJ2-1,TGTGCCAGCAGCTCGCGGGACAGGGTCGACAATGAGCAGTTCTTC,CASSSRDRVDNEQFF
once,-,TRBV15,TRBJ1-5,TGTGCCACCAGCAGAGATTTAGTCAATCAGCCCCAGCATTTT,CATSRDLVNQPQHF
-,TRBD2,TRBV7-2,TRBJ2-3,TGTGCCAGCGTAAGGACTAGCCCCGGGTCTGCGCAGTATTTT,CASVRTSPGSAQYF
-,TRBD1,TRBV11-2,TRBJ1-6,TGTGCCAGCAGCCCCGATGGGGCAGGGGGCGCGGGATCACCCCTCCACTTT,CASSPDGAGGAGSPLHF
-,TRBD1,TRBV18,TRBJ1-5,TGTGCCAGCTCCCGGCGAGGGGGCGATCAGCCCCAGCATTTT,CASSRRGGDQPQHF
-,-,TRBV3-1/TRBV3-2,TRBJ2-7,TGTGCCAGCAGCCAGTATCCCTCCGAGCAGTACTTC,CASSQYPSEQYF
-,TRBD2,TRBV19,TRBJ2-1,TGTGCCAGTAGTATAGCATCCAGCGGGAGTGTCTATGAGCAGTTCTTC,CASSIASSGSVYEQFF
-,TRBD1,TRBV14,TRBJ1-6,TGTGCCAGCAGAGGACAGGGGGGTTCACCCCTCCACTTT,CASRGQGGSPLHF
-,TRBD1,TRBV19,TRBJ1-1,TGTGCCAGTAGTATAGAACAGGGGCTGAACACTGAAGCTTTCTTT,CASSIEQGLNTEAFF
-,TRBD1,TRBV11-3,TRBJ2-1,TGTGCCAGCAGCTCATACACAGGGGGTCAGGAAACCAATGAGCAGTTCTTC,CASSSYTGGQETNEQFF
few,-,TRBV2,TRBJ2-7,TGTGCCAGCAGTATCAGGGTTAGCTACGAGCAGTACTTC,CASSIRVSYEQYF
-,TRBD1,TRBV3-1/TRBV3-2,TRBJ1-1,TGTGCCAGCGGGACAGCAATGAACACTGAAGCTTTCTTT,CASGTAMNTEAFF
-,-,TRBV15,TRBJ1-5,TGTGCCACCAGCAGAGAGAGGCTAAATCAGCCCCAGCATTTT,CATSRERLNQPQHF